Sequencing of this T cell receptor (beta chain) was carried out in a study of cytomegalovirus exposure and HLA in healthy donors. Study-level information: Within the Caucasian-associated ancestry cluster were approximately 77% of the 398 genotyped donors. Study results and limitations: TCR beta V- and J-gene trimming, according to a later analysis, was linked to a missense DCLRE1C variant. It was in a later analysis that TCR association rates were seen to vary by HLA locus, highest for DRB1 and lowest for HLA-C.

Germline V CDR1 and CDR2: LGHNA, YNFKEQ. This CDR3 region has 19 residues. Trimming took 3 bases from V and 4 from J; bases not matched to a gene: 18. Healthy bone marrow donors formed the donor group. For this clone: Its antigen is currently unknown.

A multiplex PCR was run with 60 Vbeta primers and 13 Jbeta primers. Sequencing used immunoSEQ multiplex PCR; TCRdb keeps in-frame clones, though not all of them. Here the sample spans hundreds of thousands of clones, around 80% being singletons. The J gene is TRBJ1-1, the V gene TRBV4-2, with 9 bases lining up with TRBD1. This TCR was recovered from a male donor in good health and CMV-seronegative. The sequencing input was PBMCs. CDR3 amino acids: CASSHHTSGTGTSGTEAFF. In nucleotides, the CDR3 is TGTGCCAGCAGCCATCACACTTCCGGGACAGGGACTTCGGGCACTGAAGCTTTCTTT.